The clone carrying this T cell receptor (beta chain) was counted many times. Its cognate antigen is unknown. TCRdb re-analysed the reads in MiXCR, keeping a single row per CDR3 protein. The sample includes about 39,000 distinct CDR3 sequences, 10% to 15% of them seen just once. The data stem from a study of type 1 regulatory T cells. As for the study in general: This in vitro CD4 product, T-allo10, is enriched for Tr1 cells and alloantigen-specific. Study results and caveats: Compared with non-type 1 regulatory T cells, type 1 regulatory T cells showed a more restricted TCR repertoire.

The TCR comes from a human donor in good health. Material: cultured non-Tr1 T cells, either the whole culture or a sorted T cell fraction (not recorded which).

In DNA form, the CDR3 reads TGCAGTGCTCCGACTAGCGGGAGGGGTCCCTACGAGCAGTACTTC. It encodes CSAPTSGRGPYEQYF. V usage is TRBV20-1 and J usage is TRBJ2-7, with 14 positions matching TRBD2. The CDR3 contains 15 residues. The junction had 5 bases not matched to a gene; V was cut back by 5 bases and J by 2 bases. Looked up from germline, CDR1 is DFQATT and CDR2 is SNEGSKA (reference sequence).